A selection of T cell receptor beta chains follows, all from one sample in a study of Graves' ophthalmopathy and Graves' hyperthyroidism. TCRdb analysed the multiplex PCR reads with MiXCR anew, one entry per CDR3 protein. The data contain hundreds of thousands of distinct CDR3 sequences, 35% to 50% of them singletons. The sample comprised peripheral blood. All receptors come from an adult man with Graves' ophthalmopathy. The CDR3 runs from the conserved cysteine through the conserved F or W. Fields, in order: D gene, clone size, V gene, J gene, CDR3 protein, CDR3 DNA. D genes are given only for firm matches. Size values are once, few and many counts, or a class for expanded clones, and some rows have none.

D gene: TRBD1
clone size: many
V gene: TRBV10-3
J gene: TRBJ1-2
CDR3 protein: CASRNRAGQAIYGYTF
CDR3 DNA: TGTGCCAGCAGGAACCGAGCGGGACAGGCGATCTATGGCTACACCTTC

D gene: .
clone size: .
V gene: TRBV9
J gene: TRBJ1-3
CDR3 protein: CASRGNPGPNSGNTIYF
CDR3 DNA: TGTGCCAGCAGGGGGAACCCTGGGCCGAACTCTGGAAACACTATATATTTT

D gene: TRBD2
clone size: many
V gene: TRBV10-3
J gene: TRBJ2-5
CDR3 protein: CAISVAGGPQGTQYF
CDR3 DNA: TGTGCCATCAGTGTTGCGGGAGGGCCACAGGGGACCCAGTACTTC

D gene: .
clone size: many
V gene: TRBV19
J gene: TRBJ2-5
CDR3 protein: CASSPRGVRETQYF
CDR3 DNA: TGTGCCAGTAGTCCCCGAGGTGTGAGAGAGACCCAGTACTTC

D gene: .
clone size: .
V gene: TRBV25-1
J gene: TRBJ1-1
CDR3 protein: CASVCTVSNTEAFF
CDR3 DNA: TGTGCCAGCGTCTGCACAGTATCGAACACTGAAGCTTTCTTT

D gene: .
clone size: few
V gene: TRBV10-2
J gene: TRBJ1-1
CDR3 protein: CASSGGTGATEAFF
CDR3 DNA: TGTGCCAGCAGTGGGGGGACGGGGGCTACGGAAGCTTTCTTT

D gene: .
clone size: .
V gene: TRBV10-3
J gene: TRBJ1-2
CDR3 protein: CAIGTDRGYTF
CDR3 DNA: TGTGCCATCGGGACGGACCGAGGCTACACCTTC

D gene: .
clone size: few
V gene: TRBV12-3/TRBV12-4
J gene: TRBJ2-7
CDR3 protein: CASSRYRGSYEQYF
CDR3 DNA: TGTGCCAGCAGTCGTTATCGTGGGTCCTACGAGCAGTACTTC

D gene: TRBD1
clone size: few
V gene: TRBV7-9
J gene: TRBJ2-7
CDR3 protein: CASSPRTGFTYEQYF
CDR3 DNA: TGTGCCAGCAGCCCACGGACAGGGTTTACCTACGAGCAGTACTTC

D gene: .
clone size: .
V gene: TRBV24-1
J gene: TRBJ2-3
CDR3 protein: CATSGAVTDTQYF
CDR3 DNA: TGTGCCACCAGTGGAGCGGTCACAGATACGCAGTATTTT

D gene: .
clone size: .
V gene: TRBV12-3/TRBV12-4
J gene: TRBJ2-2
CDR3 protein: CAGGSNTGELFF
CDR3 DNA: TGTGCGGGCGGATCGAACACCGGGGAGCTGTTTTTT

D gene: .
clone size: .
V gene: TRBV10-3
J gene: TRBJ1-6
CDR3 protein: CAISAGHSPLHF
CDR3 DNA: TGTGCCATCAGCGCTGGGCATTCACCCCTCCACTTT

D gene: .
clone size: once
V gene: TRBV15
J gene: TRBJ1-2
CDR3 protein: CATSRLTVVSNYGYTF
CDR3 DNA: TGTGCCACCAGCAGACTGACAGTGGTATCTAACTATGGCTACACCTTC

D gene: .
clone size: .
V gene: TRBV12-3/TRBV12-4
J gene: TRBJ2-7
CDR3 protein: CASTGISYEQYF
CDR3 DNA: TGTGCCAGCACCGGGATCTCCTACGAGCAGTACTTC

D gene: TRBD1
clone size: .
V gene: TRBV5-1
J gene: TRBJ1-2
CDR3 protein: CASSTDRTGSVYGYTF
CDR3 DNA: TGCGCCAGCAGCACCGATAGGACAGGGTCAGTATATGGCTACACCTTC

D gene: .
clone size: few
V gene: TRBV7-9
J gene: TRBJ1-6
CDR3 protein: CAWASGSAHSPLHF
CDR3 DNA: TGTGCCTGGGCCTCGGGGAGCGCCCATTCACCCCTCCACTTT

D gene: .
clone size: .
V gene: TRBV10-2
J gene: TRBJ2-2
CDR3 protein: CASSEGWAGTANTGELFF
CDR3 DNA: TGCGCCAGCAGTGAAGGGTGGGCGGGGACCGCGAACACCGGGGAGCTGTTTTTT

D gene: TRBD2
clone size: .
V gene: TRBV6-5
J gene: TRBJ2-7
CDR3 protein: CASSYVGTTTIYEQYF
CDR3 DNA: TGTGCCAGCAGTTACGTCGGGACTACGACCATCTACGAGCAGTACTTC

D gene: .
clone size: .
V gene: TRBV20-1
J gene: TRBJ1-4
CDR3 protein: CAGPLDEKLFF
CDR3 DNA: TGCGCGGGGCCTCTTGATGAAAAACTGTTTTTT

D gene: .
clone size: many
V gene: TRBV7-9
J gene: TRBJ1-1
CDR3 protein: CASSPTGTLGAFF
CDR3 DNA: TGTGCCAGCAGCCCTACAGGGACACTGGGAGCTTTCTTT

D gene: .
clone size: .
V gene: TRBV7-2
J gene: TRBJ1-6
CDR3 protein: CASSLTLGRADSPLHF
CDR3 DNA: TGTGCCAGCAGCTTAACCCTCGGCAGGGCAGATTCACCCCTCCACTTT

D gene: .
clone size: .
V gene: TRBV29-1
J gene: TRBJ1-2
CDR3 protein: CSVGGGGAVYTF
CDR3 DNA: TGCAGCGTTGGCGGGGGAGGGGCGGTCTACACCTTC

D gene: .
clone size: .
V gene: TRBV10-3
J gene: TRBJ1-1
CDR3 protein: CAISESRQGKAFF
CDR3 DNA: TGTGCCATCAGTGAGTCGCGGCAGGGAAAAGCTTTCTTT

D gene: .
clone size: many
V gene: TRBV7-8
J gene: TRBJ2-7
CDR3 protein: CASSFGLGEQYF
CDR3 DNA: TGTGCCAGCAGCTTTGGGTTGGGCGAGCAGTACTTC

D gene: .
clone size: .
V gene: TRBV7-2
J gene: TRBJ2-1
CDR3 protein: CASSRGLMASYNEQFF
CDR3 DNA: TGTGCCAGCAGCCGCGGGTTGATGGCCTCCTACAATGAGCAGTTCTTC

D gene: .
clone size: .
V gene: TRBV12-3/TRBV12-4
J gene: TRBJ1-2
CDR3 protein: CAGSSQNPYGYTF
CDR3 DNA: TGTGCCGGCAGTAGCCAGAATCCCTATGGCTACACCTTC

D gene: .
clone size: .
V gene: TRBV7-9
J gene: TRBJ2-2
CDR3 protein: CASSQTLGGPGGELFF
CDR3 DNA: TGTGCCAGCAGCCAGACCCTCGGAGGACCAGGGGGGGAGCTGTTTTTT

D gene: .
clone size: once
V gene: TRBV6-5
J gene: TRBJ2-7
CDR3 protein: CASSYRGFNEQYF
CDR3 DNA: TGTGCCAGCAGTTACAGGGGGTTCAACGAGCAGTACTTC

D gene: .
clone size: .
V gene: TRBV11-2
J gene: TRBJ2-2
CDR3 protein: CASSLTGAARELFF
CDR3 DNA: TGTGCCAGCAGCTTAACGGGGGCGGCGAGGGAGCTGTTTTTT

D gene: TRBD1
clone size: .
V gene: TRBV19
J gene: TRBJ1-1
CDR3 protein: CASKRAGGGLGEAFF
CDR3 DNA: TGTGCCAGTAAAAGGGCAGGGGGCGGCCTCGGGGAAGCTTTCTTT

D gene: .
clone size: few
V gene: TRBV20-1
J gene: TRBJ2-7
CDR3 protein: CSASPGPGAYEQYF
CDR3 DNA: TGCAGTGCTAGTCCGGGCCCAGGAGCCTACGAGCAGTACTTC

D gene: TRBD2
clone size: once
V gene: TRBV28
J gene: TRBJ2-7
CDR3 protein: CASSTVAGGEYEQYF
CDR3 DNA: TGTGCCAGCAGTACCGTGGCGGGAGGGGAATACGAGCAGTACTTC

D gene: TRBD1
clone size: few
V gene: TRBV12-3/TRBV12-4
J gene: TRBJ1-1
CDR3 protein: CASRRQGAGEAFF
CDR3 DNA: TGTGCCAGCAGGAGACAGGGGGCTGGTGAAGCTTTCTTT

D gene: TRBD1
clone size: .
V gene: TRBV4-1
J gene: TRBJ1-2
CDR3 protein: CASSQDGTGQTYGYTF
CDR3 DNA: TGCGCCAGCAGCCAAGATGGAACGGGACAGACCTATGGCTACACCTTC

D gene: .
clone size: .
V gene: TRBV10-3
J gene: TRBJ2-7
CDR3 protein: CAIRRTGGDEQYF
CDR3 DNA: TGTGCCATCAGAAGAACAGGGGGGGACGAGCAGTACTTC

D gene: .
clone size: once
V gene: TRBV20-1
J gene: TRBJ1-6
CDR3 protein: CSAREESSYNSPLHF
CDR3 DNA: TGCAGTGCTAGAGAGGAGAGCTCCTATAATTCACCCCTCCACTTT

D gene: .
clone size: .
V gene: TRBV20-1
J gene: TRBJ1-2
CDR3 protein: CSARPRTEYGYTF
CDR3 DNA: TGCAGTGCTAGACCACGGACCGAATATGGCTACACCTTC

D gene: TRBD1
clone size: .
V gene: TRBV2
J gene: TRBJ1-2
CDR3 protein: CASSARTGGKGYTF
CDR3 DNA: TGTGCCAGCAGTGCTCGGACAGGGGGCAAAGGCTACACCTTC

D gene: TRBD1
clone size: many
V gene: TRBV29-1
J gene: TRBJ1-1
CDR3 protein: CSATVLRGLVSSLAFF
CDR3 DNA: TGCAGCGCTACCGTTTTAAGGGGGCTCGTCAGTTCCCTAGCTTTCTTT

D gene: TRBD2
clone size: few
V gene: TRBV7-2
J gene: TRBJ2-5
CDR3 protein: CASSLQPSGGFQETQYF
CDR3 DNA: TGTGCCAGCAGCTTACAGCCTAGCGGGGGCTTCCAAGAGACCCAGTACTTC

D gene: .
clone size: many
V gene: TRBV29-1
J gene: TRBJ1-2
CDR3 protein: CSVDSQAYGYTF
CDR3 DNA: TGCAGCGTTGATTCGCAGGCCTATGGCTACACCTTC

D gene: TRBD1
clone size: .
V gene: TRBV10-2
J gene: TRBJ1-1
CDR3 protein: CASSVQQGAKAFF
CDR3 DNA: TGTGCCAGCAGTGTACAACAGGGGGCAAAAGCTTTCTTT

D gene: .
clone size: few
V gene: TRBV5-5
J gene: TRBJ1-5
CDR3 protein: CASSSERGQLSNQPQHF
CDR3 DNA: TGTGCCAGCAGCTCAGAACGGGGCCAACTTAGCAATCAGCCCCAGCATTTT

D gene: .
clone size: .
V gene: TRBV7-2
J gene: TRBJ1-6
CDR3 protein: CASNRDADSPLHF
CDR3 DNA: TGTGCCAGCAACCGGGACGCAGATTCACCCCTCCACTTT

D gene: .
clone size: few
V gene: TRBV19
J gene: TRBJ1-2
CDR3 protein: CATRGPDRRNYGYTF
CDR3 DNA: TGTGCCACCAGGGGCCCAGACAGGCGAAACTATGGCTACACCTTC

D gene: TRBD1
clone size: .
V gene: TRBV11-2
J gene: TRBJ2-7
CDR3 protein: CASSPIKDRGSSYEQYF
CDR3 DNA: TGTGCCAGCAGCCCTATAAAGGACAGGGGGAGCTCCTACGAGCAGTACTTC

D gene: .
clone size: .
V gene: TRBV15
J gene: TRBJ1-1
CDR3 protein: CATSRDRRRTEAFF
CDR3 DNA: TGTGCCACCAGCAGAGATCGCAGGCGAACTGAAGCTTTCTTT

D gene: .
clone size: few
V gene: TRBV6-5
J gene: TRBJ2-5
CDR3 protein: CASGKGAGQETQYF
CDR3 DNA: TGTGCCTCCGGGAAGGGGGCGGGGCAAGAGACCCAGTACTTC

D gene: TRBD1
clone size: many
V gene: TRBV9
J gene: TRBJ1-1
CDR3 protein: CASSEGTGGGNTEAFF
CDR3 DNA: TGTGCCAGCAGCGAGGGGACAGGGGGCGGAAACACTGAAGCTTTCTTT

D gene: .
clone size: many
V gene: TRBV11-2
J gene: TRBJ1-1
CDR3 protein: CASSPHGRPEAFF
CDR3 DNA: TGTGCCAGCAGCCCACACGGGAGGCCTGAAGCTTTCTTT

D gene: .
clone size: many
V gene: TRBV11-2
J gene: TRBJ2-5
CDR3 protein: CASSYRPVSETQYF
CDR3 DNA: TGTGCCAGCAGCTATCGACCTGTATCAGAGACCCAGTACTTC

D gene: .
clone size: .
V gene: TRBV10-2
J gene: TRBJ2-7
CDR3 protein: CASSVGHYEQYF
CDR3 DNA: TGCGCCAGCAGTGTGGGACACTACGAGCAGTACTTC

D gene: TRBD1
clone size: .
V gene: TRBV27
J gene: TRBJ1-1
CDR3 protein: CASSPMTGGSTEAFF
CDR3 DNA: TGTGCCAGCAGTCCAATGACAGGGGGTAGCACTGAAGCTTTCTTT

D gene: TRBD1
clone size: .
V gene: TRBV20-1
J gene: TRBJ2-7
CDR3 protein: CSALPGQGNFYEQYF
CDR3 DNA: TGCAGTGCTTTACCGGGACAGGGGAACTTCTACGAGCAGTACTTC

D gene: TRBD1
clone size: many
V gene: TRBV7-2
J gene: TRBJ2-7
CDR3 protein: CASSLAWTGYEQYF
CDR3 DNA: TGTGCCAGCAGCTTAGCCTGGACAGGATACGAGCAGTACTTC

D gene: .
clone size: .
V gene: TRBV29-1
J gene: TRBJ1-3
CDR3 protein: CSVYGQGNTIYF
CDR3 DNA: TGCAGCGTCTACGGACAGGGAAACACCATATATTTT

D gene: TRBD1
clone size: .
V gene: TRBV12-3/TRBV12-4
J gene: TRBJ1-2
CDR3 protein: CASTRQGVGGYGYTF
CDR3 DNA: TGTGCCAGCACCCGACAGGGGGTGGGCGGCTATGGCTACACCTTC